The sequence of this T cell receptor beta chain was determined in a study (dated by TCRdb to the mid-2010s). V drops 9 bases and J drops 2 bases, leaving 11 bases in between. As encoded in the germline V gene, CDR1 is ENHRY while CDR2 is SYGVKD. Measured from the cysteine to the phenylalanine, the CDR3 is 12 residues long. The read is trimmed to its CDR3 DNA, 36 bases read in frame from base 1. This clonotype came up many times. Its antigen is currently not known. Per-base qualities were not stored, and no clone one base away is much larger. The library was produced with RT-PCR. TCRdb names Illumina MiSeq as the instrument used. In TCRdb, the public reads were trimmed at Q25 with fastp and aligned with MiXCR, with productive beta chains retained. Merged by CDR3 protein, the rows form single entries marked with the most common genes and DNA. The sample yields about 680,000 distinct CDR3 sequences; 13% to 15% were counted once. The ten most abundant clones make up around 3.3% of the sample.

The sample was memory CD4+ T cells from blood. The clonotype originates from a female donor in good health, serving as a healthy control. The chain was built from TRBV10-3 and TRBJ2-7, with an unclear D gene assignment. The DNA sequence is TGTGCCATTGGCGGTGATACCTACGAGCAGTACTTC. It codes for CAIGGDTYEQYF.